The clone carrying this T cell receptor (beta chain) turned up a few times. The target antigen is unknown. This sample was included in a study of T-cell memory formation after mild COVID-19. TCRdb re-derived calls from the 5' RACE reads in MiXCR, one entry per CDR3 protein. The sample holds more than 250,000 distinct CDR3 sequences, about a sixth seen once. Findings and caveats of the study: Contracting clones localized mainly to CM and EM when CD4+ and mainly to EMRA when CD8+. Clones contracting day 15 to 85 were balanced CD4/CD8; later expanders leaned CD4+.

The germline V gene has CDR1 SGHRS and CDR2 YFSETQ. The CDR3 is made up of 15 amino acids. V lost 0 bases and J lost 4, with 13 bases in between. The sample was PBMCs or a T cell subset sorted from them (not recorded which). The TCR sequence derives from a man aged 18 to 30 who had mild COVID-19 (a few samples of this study predate the infection). Cell type and time point are not known. This sequence joins TRBV5-1 and TRBJ1-1, with TRBD1 as a possible D gene (5 bases). In DNA form, the CDR3 reads TGCGCCAGCAGCTTGGGTTTAGGGGTACGCACTGAAGCTTTCTTT. Encoded protein: CASSLGLGVRTEAFF.